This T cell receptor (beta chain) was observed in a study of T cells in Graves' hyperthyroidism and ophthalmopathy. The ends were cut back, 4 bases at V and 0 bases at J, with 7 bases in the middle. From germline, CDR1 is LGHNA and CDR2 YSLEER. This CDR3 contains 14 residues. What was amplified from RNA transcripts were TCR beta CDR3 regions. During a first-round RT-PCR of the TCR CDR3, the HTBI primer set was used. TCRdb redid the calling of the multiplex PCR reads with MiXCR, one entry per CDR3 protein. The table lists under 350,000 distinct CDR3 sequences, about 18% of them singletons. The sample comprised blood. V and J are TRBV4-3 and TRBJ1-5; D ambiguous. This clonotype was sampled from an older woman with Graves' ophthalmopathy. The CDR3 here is CASSRSYSNQPQHF. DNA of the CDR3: TGCGCCAGCAGCCGGTCTTATAGCAATCAGCCCCAGCATTTT.